This T cell receptor (beta chain) was recovered during a study of T cells after posttransplantation cyclophosphamide. The study's findings and limits: Recipient CMV seropositivity and CMV reactivation strongly tracked TRB clonality. Later blood repertoires were often dominated by clones from the donor CD8+ memory compartment.

Notes on this clone: Its specificity is unknown.

The naive gate required viable CD3+CD4+ or CD3+CD8+ cells with CCR7+CD45RA+CD45RO-CD95-CD27+CD28+ phenotype. Peripheral blood was collected from the related graft donor on the marrow donation day. Germline lookup yields CDR1 MNHEY and CDR2 SVGAGI. V was cut by 8 bases and J by 6 bases, with 11 bases left in between. This CDR3 has 12 amino acids. Measured with immunoSEQ multiplex PCR; TCRdb has only the in-frame clones, and not every one. The sample yields about 20,000 clones, 95% to 99% seen once. The chain links TRBV6-5 to TRBJ1-5, with no clear D. Material for sequencing was naive CD4+ T cells sorted from PBMCs. The source is a middle-aged man in good health, CMV-negative, and a related stem cell transplant donor. The CDR3 spells CASGRGSQPQHF. In DNA form, the CDR3 reads TGTGCCAGCGGGAGAGGAAGTCAGCCCCAGCATTTT.